This note documents a single T cell receptor (beta chain) sequence. Antigen unknown. This sample was taken from a study of T-cell memory formation after mild COVID-19. General study points: Mainly CM and EM harbored the contracting CD4+ clones; mainly EMRA harbored the CD8+ ones.

The CDR3 sequence is 15 residues long. The germline V and J ends were trimmed by 2 bases and 0 bases, with 11 bases remaining between them. From germline, CDR1 is MNHEY and CDR2 SVGEGT. Each CDR3 protein is one row after TCRdb ran MiXCR on the 5' RACE reads. The sample carries 150,000 to 200,000 distinct CDR3 sequences, approximately 16% recorded once. V is TRBV6-2 or TRBV6-3 and J is TRBJ2-7; D remains unclear. The sequencing sample was made of PBMCs or a T cell subset sorted from them (not recorded which). The source is an adult woman who had mild COVID-19 (a few samples of this study predate the infection). Cell type and time point are not known. CDR3 nucleotide sequence: TGTGCCAGCAGTTACGGCGCTCACCGCTCCTACGAGCAGTACTTC. Amino acid sequence: CASSYGAHRSYEQYF.